This is a list of T cell receptor beta chains from one sample in a study of T cell repertoires in cytomegalovirus infection. TCRdb used MiXCR to reprocess the reads, holding one entry per CDR3 protein. The sample lists about 920,000 distinct CDR3 sequences; 30% to 40% were seen once. The antigens of these receptors remain unknown. This material consisted of cultured CD8+ T cells from PBMCs, taken from culture after CMV antigen stimulation. All receptors derive from a human donor in good health (CMV status not recorded). Some clones in this sample may be carry-over from other donors' samples. Both conserved end residues are part of each CDR3. D genes are given only for firm matches. Not all rows give a size; the values are once, few, many and, for expanded clones, a class.

CDR3nt: TGTGCTAGGGGTTTACCACGGGGGGGGGGCACCTACAATGAGCAGTTCTTC
CDR3aa: CARGLPRGGGTYNEQFF
j_gene: TRBJ2-1
abundance: NA
v_gene: TRBV12-5
d_gene: TRBD2

CDR3nt: TGTGCCACCATTGGAGGACAGGGCTACAATGAGCAGTTCTTC
CDR3aa: CATIGGQGYNEQFF
j_gene: TRBJ2-1
abundance: few
v_gene: TRBV24-1
d_gene: TRBD1

CDR3nt: TGTGCCAGCAGCGTATACGGAGCGGGGGGCAGCACAGATACGCAGTATTTT
CDR3aa: CASSVYGAGGSTDTQYF
j_gene: TRBJ2-3
abundance: few
v_gene: TRBV9
d_gene: TRBD2

CDR3nt: TGCGCCAGCAGCTGGACTAGCGGGGGCCGCTACGAGCAGTACTTC
CDR3aa: CASSWTSGGRYEQYF
j_gene: TRBJ2-7
abundance: NA
v_gene: TRBV4-3
d_gene: TRBD2

CDR3nt: TGTGCCACCAGCAGAGATCCGAACTCCCGGGAGTACGAGCAGTACTTC
CDR3aa: CATSRDPNSREYEQYF
j_gene: TRBJ2-7
abundance: NA
v_gene: TRBV15
d_gene: NA

CDR3nt: TGTGCCAGCAGCCTGGCTCCATCCTACGAGCAGTACTTC
CDR3aa: CASSLAPSYEQYF
j_gene: TRBJ2-7
abundance: few
v_gene: TRBV27
d_gene: NA

CDR3nt: TGTGCCAGTGGGACAGGGGGGTCCAATGAGCAGTTCTTC
CDR3aa: CASGTGGSNEQFF
j_gene: TRBJ2-1
abundance: few
v_gene: TRBV19
d_gene: TRBD1

CDR3nt: TGTGCCAGCAGTTTACCCCCCCCCGGGTCGCAGTATTTT
CDR3aa: CASSLPPPGSQYF
j_gene: TRBJ2-3
abundance: NA
v_gene: TRBV27
d_gene: NA

CDR3nt: TGCGCCAGCAGCTTGCGGGACGCCAGCTCTGGGGCCAACGTCCTGACTTTC
CDR3aa: CASSLRDASSGANVLTF
j_gene: TRBJ2-6
abundance: NA
v_gene: TRBV5-1
d_gene: NA

CDR3nt: TGTGCCAGCAGGGGGACTAGCGGGGGGGCCGGGGAGCAGTTCTTC
CDR3aa: CASRGTSGGAGEQFF
j_gene: TRBJ2-1
abundance: NA
v_gene: TRBV7-6
d_gene: TRBD2

CDR3nt: TGCGCCAGCAGCCAAGATCAGGTGGGGCCGCTAGCGGGGGGAAATGAGCAGTTCTTC
CDR3aa: CASSQDQVGPLAGGNEQFF
j_gene: TRBJ2-1
abundance: NA
v_gene: TRBV4-3
d_gene: TRBD2

CDR3nt: TGTGCCAGCAGTTACGAGGGTGACTATGGCTACACCTTC
CDR3aa: CASSYEGDYGYTF
j_gene: TRBJ1-2
abundance: NA
v_gene: TRBV6-2/TRBV6-3
d_gene: NA

CDR3nt: TGTGCCAGCAGTTTATGGTACAGGGGAAGTGGAGAGACCCAGTACTTC
CDR3aa: CASSLWYRGSGETQYF
j_gene: TRBJ2-5
abundance: NA
v_gene: TRBV28
d_gene: TRBD1

CDR3nt: TGTGCCAGCAGCACCGGCCTGCAGCAGCCCCAGCATTTT
CDR3aa: CASSTGLQQPQHF
j_gene: TRBJ1-5
abundance: NA
v_gene: TRBV6-2/TRBV6-3
d_gene: NA

CDR3nt: TGTGCCAGCAGTTACTCGAACAGGCATAGCTCCTACGAGCAGTACTTC
CDR3aa: CASSYSNRHSSYEQYF
j_gene: TRBJ2-7
abundance: NA
v_gene: TRBV6-5
d_gene: NA

CDR3nt: TGTGCCAGCAGTTACGGCGTTTTCCCTGGAAACACCATATATTTT
CDR3aa: CASSYGVFPGNTIYF
j_gene: TRBJ1-3
abundance: NA
v_gene: TRBV6-2/TRBV6-3
d_gene: NA

CDR3nt: TGCAGTGCCGCACAGGGGTTCAGCAATCAGCCCCAGCATTTT
CDR3aa: CSAAQGFSNQPQHF
j_gene: TRBJ1-5
abundance: NA
v_gene: TRBV20-1
d_gene: TRBD1

CDR3nt: TGTGCCAGCAGCTTAGATAGTCAGCCCCGGCATTTT
CDR3aa: CASSLDSQPRHF
j_gene: TRBJ1-5
abundance: NA
v_gene: TRBV7-4
d_gene: NA

CDR3nt: TGTGCCAGCAGTTACCCGGAGACTGAAGCTTTCTTT
CDR3aa: CASSYPETEAFF
j_gene: TRBJ1-1
abundance: few
v_gene: TRBV6-5
d_gene: NA

CDR3nt: TGTGCCAGCAGCTTTTGGGAAAACCCTAGCACAGATACGCAGTATTTT
CDR3aa: CASSFWENPSTDTQYF
j_gene: TRBJ2-3
abundance: many
v_gene: TRBV7-6
d_gene: NA

CDR3nt: TGTGCCAGCAGCTTAGAGGATGGGACAGGGGATGAAAAACTGTTTTTT
CDR3aa: CASSLEDGTGDEKLFF
j_gene: TRBJ1-4
abundance: NA
v_gene: TRBV7-9
d_gene: TRBD1

CDR3nt: TGTGCCAGCAGTTACGGGCTAGCCACCACCGGGGAGCTGTTTTTT
CDR3aa: CASSYGLATTGELFF
j_gene: TRBJ2-2
abundance: NA
v_gene: TRBV6-6
d_gene: NA

CDR3nt: TGTGCCAGCAGCCCCCCTAGTACCGGGGGCCGGGGCACCGGGGAGCTGTTTTTT
CDR3aa: CASSPPSTGGRGTGELFF
j_gene: TRBJ2-2
abundance: NA
v_gene: TRBV7-6
d_gene: NA

CDR3nt: TGTGCCAGCAGCTTAGTAGTAGCCTCTGGAAACACCATATATTTT
CDR3aa: CASSLVVASGNTIYF
j_gene: TRBJ1-3
abundance: NA
v_gene: TRBV7-9
d_gene: NA

CDR3nt: TGTGCCAGCAGCTTACGACAGAGGGAGACCCAGTACTTC
CDR3aa: CASSLRQRETQYF
j_gene: TRBJ2-5
abundance: many
v_gene: TRBV7-6
d_gene: NA

CDR3nt: TGCGCCAGCAGCTCACCAGAGCGGGGGGCGGCCAATGAGCAGTTCTTC
CDR3aa: CASSSPERGAANEQFF
j_gene: TRBJ2-1
abundance: few
v_gene: TRBV4-1
d_gene: TRBD2

CDR3nt: TGTGCCAGCAGTTGGACAGGGGGACCCTACGAGCAGTACTTC
CDR3aa: CASSWTGGPYEQYF
j_gene: TRBJ2-7
abundance: few
v_gene: TRBV12-3/TRBV12-4
d_gene: TRBD1

CDR3nt: TGTGCCACCAGCAGGGTTGGACACTCCGAAGCTTTCTTT
CDR3aa: CATSRVGHSEAFF
j_gene: TRBJ1-1
abundance: NA
v_gene: TRBV15
d_gene: NA

CDR3nt: TGTGCCAGTGGGACAGGGGCTAGCAATCAGCCCCAGCATTTT
CDR3aa: CASGTGASNQPQHF
j_gene: TRBJ1-5
abundance: NA
v_gene: TRBV6-1
d_gene: TRBD1

CDR3nt: TGTGCCAGCAGCTTATCGACTAGCGGGGCTGGTCATGAGCAGTTCTTC
CDR3aa: CASSLSTSGAGHEQFF
j_gene: TRBJ2-1
abundance: NA
v_gene: TRBV11-1
d_gene: TRBD2

CDR3nt: TGTGCCAGCAGTTTCGCCTCAGGGATTGAAGCTTTCTTT
CDR3aa: CASSFASGIEAFF
j_gene: TRBJ1-1
abundance: NA
v_gene: TRBV27
d_gene: NA

CDR3nt: TGTGCCAGCAGCTTAGTCCCGGGACAGGCCGAGGCTAATTCACCCCTCCACTTT
CDR3aa: CASSLVPGQAEANSPLHF
j_gene: TRBJ1-6
abundance: few
v_gene: TRBV7-8
d_gene: TRBD1

CDR3nt: TGTGCCAGCAGCTTGGAAGTAGCTAACTATGGCTACACCTTC
CDR3aa: CASSLEVANYGYTF
j_gene: TRBJ1-2
abundance: NA
v_gene: TRBV5-6
d_gene: NA

CDR3nt: TGTGCCAGTAGTACCGGGACAGGGGGCGGCGAAAAACTGTTTTTT
CDR3aa: CASSTGTGGGEKLFF
j_gene: TRBJ1-4
abundance: few
v_gene: TRBV19
d_gene: TRBD1

CDR3nt: TGTGCCACCAGCAGAGGGACAGGGCCCAATCAGCCCCAGCATTTT
CDR3aa: CATSRGTGPNQPQHF
j_gene: TRBJ1-5
abundance: NA
v_gene: TRBV15
d_gene: TRBD1

CDR3nt: TGTGCCAGCAGCTTAGGCAGGGGGCCGGAGAAGGTGACCCAGCATTTT
CDR3aa: CASSLGRGPEKVTQHF
j_gene: TRBJ1-5
abundance: many
v_gene: TRBV7-8
d_gene: TRBD1

CDR3nt: TGTGCCAGCAGCCATTGGGGGACAGGGGTAATAGGGACAGATACGCAGTATTTT
CDR3aa: CASSHWGTGVIGTDTQYF
j_gene: TRBJ2-3
abundance: many
v_gene: TRBV7-2
d_gene: TRBD1

CDR3nt: TGTGCCAGCAGTATCTGGGGGACCACTGAAGCTTTCTTT
CDR3aa: CASSIWGTTEAFF
j_gene: TRBJ1-1
abundance: many
v_gene: TRBV12-3/TRBV12-4
d_gene: NA

CDR3nt: TGCGCCAGCAGCCGGGACCAGAAGGATGGCTACACCTTC
CDR3aa: CASSRDQKDGYTF
j_gene: TRBJ1-2
abundance: NA
v_gene: TRBV4-3
d_gene: NA

CDR3nt: TGTGCCAGCGGGGGGAGTTCCAAAAACATTCAGTACTTC
CDR3aa: CASGGSSKNIQYF
j_gene: TRBJ2-4
abundance: NA
v_gene: TRBV7-9
d_gene: NA

CDR3nt: TGTGCCAGCAGCTTAGGAGACAGATTCACTGAAGCTTTCTTT
CDR3aa: CASSLGDRFTEAFF
j_gene: TRBJ1-1
abundance: NA
v_gene: TRBV6-8
d_gene: NA

CDR3nt: TGCGCCAGCCGGGCAAGGGGGCGAGGACAAGAGACCCAGTACTTC
CDR3aa: CASRARGRGQETQYF
j_gene: TRBJ2-5
abundance: NA
v_gene: TRBV10-2
d_gene: TRBD1

CDR3nt: TGTGCCAGCAGTGAAGCGGTGGGGGGCAATCAGCCCCAGCATTTT
CDR3aa: CASSEAVGGNQPQHF
j_gene: TRBJ1-5
abundance: many
v_gene: TRBV6-1
d_gene: NA

CDR3nt: TGTGCCAGCAGCCCGACGAAAGTCGGCGCCCAGTACTTC
CDR3aa: CASSPTKVGAQYF
j_gene: TRBJ2-5
abundance: few
v_gene: TRBV9
d_gene: NA

CDR3nt: TGTGCCAGCAGCCTCCGCGGGACTTTCAACACCGGGGAGCTGTTTTTT
CDR3aa: CASSLRGTFNTGELFF
j_gene: TRBJ2-2
abundance: many
v_gene: TRBV7-2
d_gene: NA